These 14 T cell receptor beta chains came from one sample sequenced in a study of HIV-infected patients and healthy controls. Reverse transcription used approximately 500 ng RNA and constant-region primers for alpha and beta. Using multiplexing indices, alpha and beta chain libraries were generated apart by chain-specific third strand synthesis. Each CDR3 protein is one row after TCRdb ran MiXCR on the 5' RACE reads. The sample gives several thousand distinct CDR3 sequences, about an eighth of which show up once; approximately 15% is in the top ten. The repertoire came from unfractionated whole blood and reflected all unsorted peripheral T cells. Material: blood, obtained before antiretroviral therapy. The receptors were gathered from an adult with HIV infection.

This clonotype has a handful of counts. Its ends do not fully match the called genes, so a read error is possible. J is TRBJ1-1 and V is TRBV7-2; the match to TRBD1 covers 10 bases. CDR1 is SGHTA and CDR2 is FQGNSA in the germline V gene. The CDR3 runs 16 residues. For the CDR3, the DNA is TGTGCCAGCAGCTTAGGAGGGGGTGAAAGCGGGACAGGGGTTCTCTTT. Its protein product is CASSLGGGESGTGVLF.

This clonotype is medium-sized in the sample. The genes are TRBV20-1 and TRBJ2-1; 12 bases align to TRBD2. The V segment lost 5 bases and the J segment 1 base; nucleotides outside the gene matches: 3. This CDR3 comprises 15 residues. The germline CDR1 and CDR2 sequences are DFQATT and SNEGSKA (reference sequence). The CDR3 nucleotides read TGCAGTGCTGGACTAGCGGGAAGGTCCTACAATGAGCAGTTCTTC. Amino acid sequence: CSAGLAGRSYNEQFF.

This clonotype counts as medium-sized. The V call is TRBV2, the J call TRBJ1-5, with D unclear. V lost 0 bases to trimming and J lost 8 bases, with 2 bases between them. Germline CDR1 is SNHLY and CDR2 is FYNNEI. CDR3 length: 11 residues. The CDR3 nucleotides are TGTGCCAGCAGTGAAGCGGAGCCCCAGCATTTT. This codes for CASSEAEPQHF. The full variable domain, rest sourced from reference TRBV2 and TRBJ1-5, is EPEVTQTPSHQVTQMGQEVILRCVPISNHLYFYWYRQILGQKVEFLVSFYNNEISEKSEIFDDQFSVERPDGSNFTLKIRSTKLEDSAMYFCASSEAEPQHFGDGTRLSIL.

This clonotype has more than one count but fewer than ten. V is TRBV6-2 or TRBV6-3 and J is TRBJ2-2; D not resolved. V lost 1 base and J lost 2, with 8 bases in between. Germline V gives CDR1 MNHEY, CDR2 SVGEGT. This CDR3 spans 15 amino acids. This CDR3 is CASSYLAPNTGELFF. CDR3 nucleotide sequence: TGTGCCAGCAGTTACTTAGCCCCTAACACCGGGGAGCTGTTTTTT.

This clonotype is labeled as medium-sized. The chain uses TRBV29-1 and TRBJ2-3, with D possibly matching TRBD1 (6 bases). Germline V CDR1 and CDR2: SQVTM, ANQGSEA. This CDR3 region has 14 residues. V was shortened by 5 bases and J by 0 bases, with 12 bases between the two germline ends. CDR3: CSVSTGSSTDTQYF. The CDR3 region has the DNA TGCAGCGTTTCTACAGGGTCTAGCACAGATACGCAGTATTTT.

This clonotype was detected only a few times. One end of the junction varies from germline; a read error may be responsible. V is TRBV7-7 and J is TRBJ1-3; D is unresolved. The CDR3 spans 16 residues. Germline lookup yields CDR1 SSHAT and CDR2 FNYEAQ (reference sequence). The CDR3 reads CASIRQTSSSGNTIYF. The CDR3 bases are TGTGCTAGCATCCGCCAAACGTCTAGCTCTGGAAACACCATATATTTT.

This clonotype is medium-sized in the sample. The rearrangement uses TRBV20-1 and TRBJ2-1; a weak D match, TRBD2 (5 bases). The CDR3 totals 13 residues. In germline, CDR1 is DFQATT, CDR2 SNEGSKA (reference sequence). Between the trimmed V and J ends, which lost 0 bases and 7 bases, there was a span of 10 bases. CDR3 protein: CSARDLGINEQFF. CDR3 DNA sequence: TGCAGTGCTAGAGATCTCGGGATAAATGAGCAGTTCTTC.

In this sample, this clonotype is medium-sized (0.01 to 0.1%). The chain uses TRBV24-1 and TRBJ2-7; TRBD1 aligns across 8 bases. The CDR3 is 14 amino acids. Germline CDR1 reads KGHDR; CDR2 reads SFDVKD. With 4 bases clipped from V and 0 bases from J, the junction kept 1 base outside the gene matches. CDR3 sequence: CATSEQGDSYEQYF. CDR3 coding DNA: TGTGCCACCAGTGAACAGGGGGACTCCTACGAGCAGTACTTC.

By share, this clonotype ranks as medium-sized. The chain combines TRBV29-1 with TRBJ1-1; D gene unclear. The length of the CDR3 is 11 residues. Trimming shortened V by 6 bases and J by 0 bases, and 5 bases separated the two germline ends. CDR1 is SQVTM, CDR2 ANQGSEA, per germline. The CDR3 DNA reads TGCAGCGTCAGACTGAACACTGAAGCTTTCTTT. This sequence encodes CSVRLNTEAFF. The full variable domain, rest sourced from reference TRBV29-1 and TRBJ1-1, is SAVISQKPSRDICQRGTSLTIQCQVDSQVTMMFWYRQQPGQSLTLIATANQGSEATYESGFVIDKFPISRPNLTFSTLTVSNMSPEDSSIYLCSVRLNTEAFFGQGTRLTVV.

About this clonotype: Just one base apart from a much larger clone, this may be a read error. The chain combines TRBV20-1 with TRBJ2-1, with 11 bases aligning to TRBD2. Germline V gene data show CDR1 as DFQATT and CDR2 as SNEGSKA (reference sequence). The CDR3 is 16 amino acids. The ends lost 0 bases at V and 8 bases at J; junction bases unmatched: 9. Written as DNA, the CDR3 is TGCAGTGCTAGAGATTGGTCTAGCGGGGGGCTGGATGAGCAGTTCTTC. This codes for CSARDWSSGGLDEQFF.

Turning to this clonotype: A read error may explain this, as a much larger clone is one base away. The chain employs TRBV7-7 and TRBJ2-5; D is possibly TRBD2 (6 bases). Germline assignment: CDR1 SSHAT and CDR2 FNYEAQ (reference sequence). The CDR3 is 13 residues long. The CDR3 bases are TGTGCTAGCAGTATAGCGGATCAAGAGACCCAGTACTTC. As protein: CASSIADQETQYF.

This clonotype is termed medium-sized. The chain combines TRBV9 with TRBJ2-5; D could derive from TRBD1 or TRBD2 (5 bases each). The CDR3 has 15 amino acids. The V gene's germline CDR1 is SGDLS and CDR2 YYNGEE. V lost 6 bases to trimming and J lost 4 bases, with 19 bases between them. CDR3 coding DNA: TGTGCCAGCACCACGACTGGGGGAGATGGAGAGACCCAGTACTTC. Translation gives CASTTTGGDGETQYF.

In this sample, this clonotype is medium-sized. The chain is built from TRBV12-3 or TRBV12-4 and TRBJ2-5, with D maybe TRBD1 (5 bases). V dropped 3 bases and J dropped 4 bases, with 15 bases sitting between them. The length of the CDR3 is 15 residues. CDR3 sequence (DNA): TGTGCCAGCAGTTTCTCCTTGGGGCAGATAGAGACCCAGTACTTC. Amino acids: CASSFSLGQIETQYF.

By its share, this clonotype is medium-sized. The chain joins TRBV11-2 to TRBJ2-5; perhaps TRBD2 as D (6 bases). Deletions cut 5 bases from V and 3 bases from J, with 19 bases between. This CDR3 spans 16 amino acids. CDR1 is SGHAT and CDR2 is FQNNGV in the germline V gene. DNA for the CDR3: TGTGCCAGCAGCCAGCCGCGGGATACTGTGGAAGAGACCCAGTACTTC. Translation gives CASSQPRDTVEETQYF. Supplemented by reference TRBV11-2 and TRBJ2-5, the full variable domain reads EAGVAQSPRYKIIEKRQSVAFWCNPISGHATLYWYQQILGQGPKLLIQFQNNGVVDDSQLPKDRFSAERLKGVDSTLKIQPAKLEDSAVYLCASSQPRDTVEETQYFGPGTRLLVL.